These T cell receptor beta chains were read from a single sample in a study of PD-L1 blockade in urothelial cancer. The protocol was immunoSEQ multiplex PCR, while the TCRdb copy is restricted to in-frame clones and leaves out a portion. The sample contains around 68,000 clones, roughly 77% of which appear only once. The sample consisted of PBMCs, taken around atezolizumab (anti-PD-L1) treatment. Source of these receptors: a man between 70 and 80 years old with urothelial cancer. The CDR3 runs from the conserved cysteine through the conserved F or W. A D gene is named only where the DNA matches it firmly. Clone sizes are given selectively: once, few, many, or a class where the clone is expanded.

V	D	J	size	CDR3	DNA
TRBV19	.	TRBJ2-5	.	CASSPHGESETQYF	TGTGCCAGTAGTCCCCATGGAGAGTCGGAGACCCAGTACTTC
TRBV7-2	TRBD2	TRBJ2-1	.	CASSLLAGYHEQFF	TGTGCCAGCAGCTTACTAGCGGGATACCATGAGCAGTTCTTC
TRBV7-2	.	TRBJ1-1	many	CASSPVPRANTEAFF	TGTGCCAGCAGCCCCGTTCCGCGGGCGAACACTGAAGCTTTCTTT
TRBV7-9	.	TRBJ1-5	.	CASSGVSNQPQHF	TGTGCCAGCTCAGGGGTGAGCAATCAGCCCCAGCATTTT
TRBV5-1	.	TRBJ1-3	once	CASSQGTKGNTIYF	TGCGCCAGCAGCCAGGGGACTAAAGGAAACACCATATATTTT
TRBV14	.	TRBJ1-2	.	CASSQDRGRQAALYGYTF	TGTGCCAGCAGCCAAGATAGGGGCCGACAGGCCGCCCTCTATGGCTACACCTTC
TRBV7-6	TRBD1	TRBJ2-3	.	CASSLGPGTGGRDTQYF	TGTGCCAGCAGCTTGGGTCCCGGGACAGGGGGCAGAGATACGCAGTATTTT
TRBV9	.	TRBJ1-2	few	CASSEGTGNYGYTF	TGTGCCAGCAGCGAAGGTACAGGGAACTATGGCTACACCTTC
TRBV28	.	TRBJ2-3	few	CASSFRQNPPTDTQYF	TGTGCCAGCAGTTTTAGACAAAACCCACCCACAGATACGCAGTATTTT
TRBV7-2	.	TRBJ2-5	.	CASSFGGGKETQYF	TGTGCCAGCAGCTTTGGTGGGGGGAAAGAGACCCAGTACTTC
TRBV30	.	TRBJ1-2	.	CAWSPRLADGYTF	TGTGCCTGGAGTCCCCGCCTAGCGGATGGCTACACCTTC
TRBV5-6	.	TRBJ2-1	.	CASSWGDQHYNEQFF	TGTGCCAGCAGCTGGGGGGACCAACACTACAATGAGCAGTTCTTC
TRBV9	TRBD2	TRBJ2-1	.	CASSPGTSGGDYNEQFF	TGTGCCAGCAGCCCAGGGACTAGCGGGGGGGACTACAATGAGCAGTTCTTC
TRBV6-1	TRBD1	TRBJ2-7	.	CASRDGQGAYEQYF	TGTGCCAGCAGGGACGGACAGGGAGCCTACGAGCAGTACTTC
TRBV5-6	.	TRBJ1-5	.	CASSLYSYNQPQHF	TGTGCCAGCAGCTTGTACAGCTACAATCAGCCCCAGCATTTT
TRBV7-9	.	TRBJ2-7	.	CASSFGAYEQYF	TGTGCCAGCAGCTTCGGGGCCTACGAGCAGTACTTC
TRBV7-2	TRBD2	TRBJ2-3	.	CASSQTSGMITDTQYF	TGTGCCAGCAGCCAGACTAGCGGGATGATCACAGATACGCAGTATTTT
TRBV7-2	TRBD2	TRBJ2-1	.	CASSTTSGRSRNNEQFF	TGTGCCAGCAGCACGACTAGCGGGAGGAGCAGAAACAATGAGCAGTTCTTC
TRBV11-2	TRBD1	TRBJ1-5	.	CASTPKNRGYGDQPQHF	TGTGCCAGCACTCCGAAAAACAGGGGCTACGGTGATCAGCCCCAGCATTTT
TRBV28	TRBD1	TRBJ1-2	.	CASSSGTGNYYGYTF	TGTGCCAGCAGTTCCGGGACAGGGAATTACTATGGCTACACCTTC
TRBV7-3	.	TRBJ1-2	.	CASSLQQYGYTF	TGTGCCAGCAGCTTACAACAATATGGCTACACCTTC
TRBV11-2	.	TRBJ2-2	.	CASSLNIETGELFF	TGTGCCAGCAGCTTAAATATAGAAACCGGGGAGCTGTTTTTT
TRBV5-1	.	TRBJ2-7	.	CASSLERGYEQYF	TGCGCCAGCAGCTTGGAAAGGGGCTACGAGCAGTACTTC
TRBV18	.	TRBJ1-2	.	CASSPGQIHGYTF	TGTGCCAGCTCACCCGGACAGATACATGGCTACACCTTC
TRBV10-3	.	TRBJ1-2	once	CAISDLTPRDIESGGYTF	TGTGCCATCAGTGATCTAACCCCACGGGATATTGAATCTGGTGGCTACACCTTC
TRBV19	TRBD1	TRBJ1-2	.	CASSPWTGLYGYTF	TGTGCCAGTAGTCCTTGGACAGGGCTCTATGGCTACACCTTC
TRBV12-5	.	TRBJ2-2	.	CASGLVPAGELFF	TGTGCTAGTGGTTTGGTACCGGCCGGGGAGCTGTTTTTT
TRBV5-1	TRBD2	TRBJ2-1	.	CASSYVGLAGVYNEQFF	TGCGCCAGCAGCTACGTGGGACTAGCGGGGGTCTACAATGAGCAGTTCTTC
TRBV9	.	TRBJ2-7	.	CASSVAGEPSYEQYF	TGTGCCAGCAGCGTAGCAGGGGAACCTTCCTACGAGCAGTACTTC
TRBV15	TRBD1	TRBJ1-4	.	CATSRGGQGAEKLFF	TGTGCCACCAGCAGAGGCGGACAGGGGGCTGAAAAACTGTTTTTT
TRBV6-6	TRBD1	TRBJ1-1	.	CASSSRTGGLPTEAFF	TGTGCCAGCAGTTCAAGGACAGGGGGACTTCCCACTGAAGCTTTCTTT
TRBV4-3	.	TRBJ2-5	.	CASSQDFGFEETQYF	TGCGCCAGCAGCCAAGATTTCGGTTTTGAAGAGACCCAGTACTTC
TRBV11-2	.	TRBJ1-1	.	CASSLTVNTEAFF	TGTGCCAGCAGCTTAACGGTGAACACTGAAGCTTTCTTT
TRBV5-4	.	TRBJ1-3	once	CASSSLAGDGNTIYF	TGTGCCAGCAGCTCACTGGCAGGGGATGGAAACACCATATATTTT
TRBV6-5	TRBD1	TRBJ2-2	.	CASRMDRGWSELFF	TGTGCCAGCAGGATGGACAGGGGCTGGTCGGAGCTGTTTTTT
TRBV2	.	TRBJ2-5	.	CASRFGVSGETQYF	TGTGCCAGCAGGTTTGGCGTCTCGGGAGAGACCCAGTACTTC
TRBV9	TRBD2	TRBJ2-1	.	CASQAGSSYNEQFF	TGTGCCAGCCAAGCGGGGAGCTCCTACAATGAGCAGTTCTTC
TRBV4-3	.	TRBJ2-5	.	CASSRLARGSQETQYF	TGCGCCAGCAGCCGTCTTGCCCGGGGGTCTCAGGAGACCCAGTACTTC
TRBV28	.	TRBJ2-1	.	CASSSGQTYNEQFF	TGTGCCAGCAGCTCTGGACAGACCTACAATGAGCAGTTCTTC
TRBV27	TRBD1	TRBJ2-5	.	CASSPYPTGQETQYF	TGTGCCAGCAGCCCCTACCCGACAGGGCAAGAGACCCAGTACTTC
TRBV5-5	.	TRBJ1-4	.	CASSLGQGRLGSNEKLFF	TGTGCCAGCAGCTTGGGACAAGGGAGGTTGGGCTCTAATGAAAAACTGTTTTTT
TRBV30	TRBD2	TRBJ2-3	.	CAAGDSGSEGTDTQYF	TGTGCCGCCGGTGATAGCGGGAGCGAGGGCACAGATACGCAGTATTTT